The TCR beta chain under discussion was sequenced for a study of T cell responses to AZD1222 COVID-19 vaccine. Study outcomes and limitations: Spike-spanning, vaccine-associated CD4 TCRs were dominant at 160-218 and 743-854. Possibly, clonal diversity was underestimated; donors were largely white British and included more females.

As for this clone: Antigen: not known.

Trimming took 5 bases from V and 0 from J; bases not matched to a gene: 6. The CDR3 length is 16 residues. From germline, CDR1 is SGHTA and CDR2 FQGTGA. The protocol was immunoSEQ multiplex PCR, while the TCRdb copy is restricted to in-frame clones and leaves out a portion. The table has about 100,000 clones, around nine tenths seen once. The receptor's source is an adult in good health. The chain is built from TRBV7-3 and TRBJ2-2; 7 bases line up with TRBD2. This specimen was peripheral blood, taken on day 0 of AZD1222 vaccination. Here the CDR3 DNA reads TGTGCCAGCAGCCAATACAGCGGGGCGAACACCGGGGAGCTGTTTTTT. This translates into CASSQYSGANTGELFF.